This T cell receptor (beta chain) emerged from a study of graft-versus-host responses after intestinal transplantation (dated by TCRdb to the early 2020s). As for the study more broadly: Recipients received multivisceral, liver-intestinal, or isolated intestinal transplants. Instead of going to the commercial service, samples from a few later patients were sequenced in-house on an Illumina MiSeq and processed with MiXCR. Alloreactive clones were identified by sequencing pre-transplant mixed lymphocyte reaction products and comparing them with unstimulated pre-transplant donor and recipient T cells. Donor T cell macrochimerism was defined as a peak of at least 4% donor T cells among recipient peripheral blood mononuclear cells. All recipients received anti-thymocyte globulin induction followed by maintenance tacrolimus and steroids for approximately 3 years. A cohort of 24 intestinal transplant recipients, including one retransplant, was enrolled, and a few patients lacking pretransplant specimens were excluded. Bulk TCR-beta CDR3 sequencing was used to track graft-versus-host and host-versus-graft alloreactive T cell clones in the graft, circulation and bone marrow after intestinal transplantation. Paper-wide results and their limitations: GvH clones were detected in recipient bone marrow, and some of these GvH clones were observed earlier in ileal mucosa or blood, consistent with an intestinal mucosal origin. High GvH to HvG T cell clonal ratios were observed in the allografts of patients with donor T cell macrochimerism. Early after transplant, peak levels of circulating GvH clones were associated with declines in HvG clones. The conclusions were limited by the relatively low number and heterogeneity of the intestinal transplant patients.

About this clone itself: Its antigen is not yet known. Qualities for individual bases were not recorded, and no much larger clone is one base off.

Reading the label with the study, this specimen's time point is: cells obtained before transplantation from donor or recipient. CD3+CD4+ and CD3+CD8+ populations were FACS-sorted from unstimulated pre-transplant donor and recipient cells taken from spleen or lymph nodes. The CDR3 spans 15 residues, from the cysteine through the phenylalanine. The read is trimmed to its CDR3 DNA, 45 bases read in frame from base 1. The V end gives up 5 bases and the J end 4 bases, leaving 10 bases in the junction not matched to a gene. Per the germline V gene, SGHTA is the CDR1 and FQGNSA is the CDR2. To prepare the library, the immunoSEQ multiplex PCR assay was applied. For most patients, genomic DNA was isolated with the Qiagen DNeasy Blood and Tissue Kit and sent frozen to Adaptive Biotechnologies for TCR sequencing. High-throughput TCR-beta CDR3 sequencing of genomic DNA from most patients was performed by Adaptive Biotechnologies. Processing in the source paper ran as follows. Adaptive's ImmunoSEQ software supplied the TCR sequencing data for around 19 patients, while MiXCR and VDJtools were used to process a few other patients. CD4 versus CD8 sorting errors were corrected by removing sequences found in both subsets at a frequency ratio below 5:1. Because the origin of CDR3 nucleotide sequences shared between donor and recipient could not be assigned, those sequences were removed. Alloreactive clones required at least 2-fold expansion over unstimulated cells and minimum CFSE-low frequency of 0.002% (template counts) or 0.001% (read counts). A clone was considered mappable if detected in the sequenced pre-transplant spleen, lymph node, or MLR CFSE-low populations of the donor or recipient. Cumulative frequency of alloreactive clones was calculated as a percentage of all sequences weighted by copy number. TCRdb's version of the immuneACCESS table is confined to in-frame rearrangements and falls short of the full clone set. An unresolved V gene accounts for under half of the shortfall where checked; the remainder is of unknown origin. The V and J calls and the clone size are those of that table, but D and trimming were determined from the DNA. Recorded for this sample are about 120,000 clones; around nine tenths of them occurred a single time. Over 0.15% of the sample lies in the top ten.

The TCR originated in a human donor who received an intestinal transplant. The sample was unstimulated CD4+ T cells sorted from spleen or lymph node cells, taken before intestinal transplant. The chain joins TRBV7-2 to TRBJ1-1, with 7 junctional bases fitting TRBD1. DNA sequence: TGTGCCAGCAGCGCCCAACAGGGGCTAGGCACTGAAGCTTTCTTT. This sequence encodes CASSAQQGLGTEAFF.